Shown below are 32 T cell receptor beta chains from a single sample sequenced in a study of blood T cell repertoires in COVID-19. Sequencing used immunoSEQ multiplex PCR; TCRdb keeps in-frame clones, though not all of them. The table shows 250,000 to 300,000 clones, with 80% to 85% occurring only once. What was sequenced was PBMCs or T cells enriched from blood (not recorded which). The source of these receptors is a man in his fifties or sixties who had recovered from COVID-19.

The gene calls are TRBV28 and TRBJ1-4, with a weak D call TRBD1 (5 bases). CDR1 is MDHEN, CDR2 SYDVKM, per germline. Trimming shortened V by 6 bases and J by 2 bases, and 13 bases separated the two germline ends. This CDR3 region has 15 residues. The CDR3 protein is CASRTGGGTNEKLFF. The DNA of the CDR3 is TGTGCCAGCAGAACCGGTGGGGGGACTAATGAAAAACTGTTTTTT.

The chain carries TRBV20-1 and TRBJ2-7; maybe TRBD2 (5 bases). Per germline, CDR1 DFQATT and CDR2 SNEGSKA (reference sequence). V lost 3 bases, J lost 3 bases, and 12 bases lay in between. The CDR3 spans 13 residues. CDR3 protein: CSASGLANYEQYF. CDR3 coding DNA: TGCAGTGCTAGTGGGCTAGCAAACTACGAGCAGTACTTC.

The V gene is TRBV27, the J gene TRBJ2-7; 9 bases agree with TRBD2. J gave up 1 base and V 10 bases, and 29 bases lay outside the gene matches. CDR3 length: 21 amino acids. CDR1 and CDR2 from the germline V gene are MNHEY and SMNVEV (reference sequence). As DNA, the CDR3 is TGTGCCACCCGGATTGGTTGGGGAGTAGCTAGCGGGAAAGCCCCTTCCTACGAGCAGTACTTC. Amino acid sequence: CATRIGWGVASGKAPSYEQYF.

This chain uses TRBV20-1 with TRBJ1-5; 7 nucleotides match TRBD1. Trimming cost V 3 bases and J 5 bases; bases outside gene matches: 1. The CDR3 is made up of 12 amino acids. CDR1 and CDR2 (germline): DFQATT, SNEGSKA (reference sequence). CDR3 region: CSASQGDQPQHF. The CDR3 DNA reads TGCAGTGCTAGTCAGGGGGATCAGCCCCAGCATTTT.

This clone has only one observation. The rearrangement joins TRBV9 to TRBJ2-7, with D possibly being TRBD2 (5 bases). Trimming stripped 4 bases from V and 0 bases from J, with 11 bases between. The length of the CDR3 is 14 residues. Germline V gene lookup returns CDR1 SGDLS and CDR2 YYNGEE. The CDR3 reads CASSPEAYSYEQYF. The CDR3 coding sequence is TGTGCCAGCAGCCCGGAGGCGTACTCCTACGAGCAGTACTTC.

The chain recombines TRBV25-1 with TRBJ1-4; 7 bases agree with TRBD1. CDR1 and CDR2 from the germline V gene are MGHDK and SYGVNS. V shed 0 bases, J shed 5 bases, and the junction held 6 bases outside the gene matches. CDR3 size: 16 residues. The CDR3 DNA follows: TGTGCCAGCAGTGAATATAACAGGGGCGGGAATGAAAAACTGTTTTTT. Translation: CASSEYNRGGNEKLFF.

The chain uses TRBV10-3 and TRBJ1-2; 9 bases line up with TRBD1. Germline CDR1 and CDR2: ENHRY and SYGVKD. The CDR3 is made up of 14 amino acids. Trimming cost V 6 bases and J 3 bases; bases outside gene matches: 5. CDR3 loop: CAISRDRADYGYTF. The CDR3 DNA follows: TGTGCCATCAGCCGGGACAGGGCCGACTATGGCTACACCTTC.

V gene TRBV7-3 combines with J gene TRBJ2-1; D not resolved. CDR3 length equals 13 residues. Germline V gene data show CDR1 as SGHTA and CDR2 as FQGTGA. The ends were cut back, 3 bases at V and 0 bases at J, with 3 bases in the middle. The CDR3 here is CASSFSSYNEQFF. As DNA, the CDR3 is TGTGCCAGCAGCTTCAGCTCCTACAATGAGCAGTTCTTC.

The gene calls are TRBV18 and TRBJ1-1; 9 bases map to TRBD1. CDR1 and CDR2 (germline): KGHSH, LQKENI. The CDR3 has 15 amino acids. With V trimmed by 4 bases and J by 0 bases, 3 bases remained unmatched. In DNA, the CDR3 is TGTGCCAGCTCACTACAGGGGGCTGTGAACACTGAAGCTTTCTTT. Translated: CASSLQGAVNTEAFF.

V is TRBV5-1 and J is TRBJ1-5; TRBD1 agrees at 7 bases. Per the germline V gene, CDR1 is SGHRS and CDR2 is YFSETQ. The CDR3 length is 14 residues. Trimming at V came to 4 bases and at J to 5 bases, leaving 6 bases not matched to a gene. CDR3 loop: CASSPGDSHQPQHF. CDR3 coding DNA: TGCGCCAGCAGCCCCGGGGACAGTCATCAGCCCCAGCATTTT.

The chain carries TRBV7-3 and TRBJ1-1; D is perhaps TRBD1 (6 bases). V gave up 5 bases and J gave up 1 base, with 14 bases separating them. From germline, CDR1 is SGHTA and CDR2 FQGTGA. The CDR3 length is 15 residues. For the CDR3, the DNA is TGTGCCAGCAGCCGAATCGGACAGCCGAACACTGAAGCTTTCTTT. Protein: CASSRIGQPNTEAFF.

The J gene is TRBJ2-2, the V gene TRBV25-1; 8 bases align to TRBD1. In germline, CDR1 is MGHDK, CDR2 SYGVNS. V shed 7 bases, J shed 3 bases, and the junction held 4 bases outside the gene matches. CDR3 length equals 14 residues. This CDR3 reads CASKQGGDTGELFF. Written as DNA, the CDR3 is TGTGCCAGCAAACAGGGGGGAGACACCGGGGAGCTGTTTTTT.

The chain is built from TRBV7-6 and TRBJ2-7; 7 nucleotides agree with TRBD2. Trimming removed 4 bases from V and 1 base from J; junction bases left unmatched: 7. The germline V gene has CDR1 SGHVS and CDR2 FNYEAQ. This CDR3 spans 15 amino acids. The CDR3 DNA reads TGTGCCAGCAGCTCTTCTAGCGGTGATTCCTACGAGCAGTACTTC. Amino acids: CASSSSSGDSYEQYF.

V is TRBV28 and J is TRBJ2-7, with 11 bases matching TRBD1. The CDR3 loop spans 16 amino acids. Germline-derived CDR1 and CDR2 are MDHEN and SYDVKM. The J segment lost 1 base and the V segment lost 5 bases, leaving 7 bases of the junction unmatched. The CDR3 nucleotides are TGTGCCAGCAGTGATCTCGGGACAGGGGGTTCCTACGAGCAGTACTTC. Amino acids: CASSDLGTGGSYEQYF.

The chain has TRBV7-2 and TRBJ2-1; the match to TRBD1 covers 7 bases. V shed 5 bases, J shed 8 bases, and the junction held 9 bases outside the gene matches. Germline CDR1 is SGHTA and CDR2 is FQGNSA. This CDR3 spans 14 amino acids. CDR3 sequence (DNA): TGTGCCAGCAGCCCCGGACAGGCCTCTGATGAGCAGTTCTTC. Protein: CASSPGQASDEQFF. The full variable domain, completed using reference TRBV7-2 and TRBJ2-1, is GAGVSQSPSNKVTEKGKDVELRCDPISGHTALYWYRQSLGQGLEFLIYFQGNSAPDKSGLPSDRFSAERTGGSVSTLTIQRTQQEDSAVYLCASSPGQASDEQFFGPGTRLTVL.

The rearrangement links TRBV15 to TRBJ1-2, with D unclear. This CDR3 comprises 15 residues. V lost 0 bases to trimming and J lost 7 bases, with 15 bases between them. Per germline, CDR1 LNHNV and CDR2 YYDKDF (reference sequence). CDR3 DNA: TGTGCCACCAGCAGAGAGAGGTCGGGGTTGAGTGGCTACACCTTC. It specifies CATSRERSGLSGYTF. Combining the CDR3 with reference TRBV15 and TRBJ1-2 gives the whole variable domain DAMVIQNPRYQVTQFGKPVTLSCSQTLNHNVMYWYQQKSSQAPKLLFHYYDKDFNNEADTPDNFQSRRPNTSFCFLDIRSPGLGDTAMYLCATSRERSGLSGYTFGSGTRLTVV.

This clone showed up just once. The chain carries TRBV11-3 and TRBJ2-2; 9 nucleotides line up with TRBD2. V was clipped by 5 bases and J by 5 bases; unmatched bases: 9. CDR1 and CDR2 (germline): SGHNT, YENEEA. CDR3 length equals 16 residues. In DNA, the CDR3 is TGTGCCAGCAGCGTAGCGGCGGGGGGGCGGACCGGGGAGCTGTTTTTT. It is translated as CASSVAAGGRTGELFF.

The rearrangement links TRBV7-9 to TRBJ2-5, with 12 bases fitting TRBD2. The ends lost 5 bases at V and 1 base at J; junction bases unmatched: 2. Germline V CDR1 and CDR2: SEHNR, FQNEAQ (reference sequence). CDR3 length equals 15 residues. CDR3: CASSRTSGTQETQYF. CDR3 coding DNA: TGTGCCAGCAGCCGGACTAGCGGGACCCAAGAGACCCAGTACTTC.

V is TRBV6-2 or TRBV6-3 and J is TRBJ2-2; D is unclear. V shed 6 bases and J shed 2 bases, with 7 bases lying between them. Germline CDR1 reads MNHEY; CDR2 reads SVGEGT. CDR3 length: 13 residues. Here the CDR3 reads CASSQHNTGELFF. The CDR3 DNA is TGTGCCAGCAGCCAACACAACACCGGGGAGCTGTTTTTT.

The rearrangement links TRBV28 to TRBJ2-7, with 7 nucleotides matching TRBD1. CDR3 size: 12 residues. Trimming took 8 bases from V and 7 from J; bases not matched to a gene: 8. Germline CDR1 is MDHEN and CDR2 is SYDVKM. The CDR3 sequence: CASGRGQREQYF. The CDR3 nucleotides read TGTGCCAGCGGTCGGGGACAGAGGGAGCAGTACTTC.

This clone was counted ten times or more. The chain is built from TRBV30 and TRBJ1-2, with 7 nucleotides matching TRBD1. The germline V gene has CDR1 GTSNPN and CDR2 SVGIG (reference sequence). This CDR3 region has 15 residues. V was pared by 0 bases and J by 8 bases, with 12 bases of the junction left unmatched. CDR3 coding DNA: TGTGCCTGGAGTGTGCTAAAGGGGGCGCAGCGGGGCTACACCTTC. It yields the protein CAWSVLKGAQRGYTF.

This chain connects TRBV3-1 (or the pseudogene TRBV3-2) to TRBJ2-3; tentatively, D is TRBD2 (6 bases). Germline V gene sequence: CDR1 LGHDT, CDR2 YNNKEL (reference sequence). V was shortened by 4 bases and J by 1 base, with 12 bases between the two germline ends. The CDR3 extends over 15 amino acids. DNA of the CDR3: TGTGCCAGCAGCCTGGGGGGAGTCGGCACAGATACGCAGTATTTT. Its translation is CASSLGGVGTDTQYF.

This clone has only a few counts. The chain carries TRBV3-1 (or the pseudogene TRBV3-2) and TRBJ2-7, with D perhaps TRBD1 (5 bases). Germline V lookup: CDR1 LGHDT, CDR2 YNNKEL (reference sequence). V shed 4 bases and J shed 3 bases, with 13 bases lying between them. CDR3 length: 14 amino acids. Written as DNA, the CDR3 is TGTGCCAGCAGCCGCGGACATTCCAACTACGAGCAGTACTTC. This gives the protein CASSRGHSNYEQYF.

The J gene is TRBJ1-4, the V gene TRBV5-1; no definite D call. The CDR3 sequence is 14 residues long. V was trimmed by 4 bases and J by 4 bases, leaving 11 bases between them. Germline V gives CDR1 SGHRS, CDR2 YFSETQ. As DNA, the CDR3 is TGCGCCAGCAGCCCAGACATTGATAATGAAAAACTGTTTTTT. Its translation: CASSPDIDNEKLFF.

This clone appeared a few times. This chain links TRBV5-6 with TRBJ2-7; D is unclear. This CDR3 is built from 12 residues. Germline lookup yields CDR1 SGHDT and CDR2 YYEEEE. The germline V and J ends were trimmed by 1 base and 6 bases, with 8 bases remaining between them. The DNA for the CDR3 is TGTGCCAGCAGCTTGTCGAGCTTCGAGCAGTACTTC. It encodes CASSLSSFEQYF.

This clone was recorded a few times. V usage is TRBV9 and J usage is TRBJ2-2; tentative D call: TRBD2 (5 bases). V lost 4 bases and J 0 bases, leaving 10 bases between the germline ends. Germline CDR1 SGDLS, CDR2 YYNGEE. The CDR3 contains 15 residues. CDR3 in DNA: TGTGCCAGCAGCACGGACTCATCGAACACCGGGGAGCTGTTTTTT. Translation: CASSTDSSNTGELFF. The variable domain in full, with the rest retrieved from reference TRBV9 and TRBJ2-2, is DSGVTQTPKHLITATGQRVTLRCSPRSGDLSVYWYQQSLDQGLQFLIQYYNGEERAKGNILERFSAQQFPDLHSELNLSSLELGDSALYFCASSTDSSNTGELFFGEGSRLTVL.

This rearrangement joins TRBV27 to TRBJ2-1; the match to TRBD2 covers 7 bases. The junction had 6 bases not matched to a gene; V was cut back by 2 bases and J by 8 bases. The CDR3 totals 14 residues. Per the germline V gene, CDR1 is MNHEY and CDR2 is SMNVEV (reference sequence). This CDR3 is CASSLVNLADEQFF. CDR3 sequence (DNA): TGTGCCAGCAGTTTAGTCAACCTAGCGGATGAGCAGTTCTTC.

The CDR3 protein is CSARVGLNTEAFF. Written as DNA, the CDR3 is TGCAGCGCTCGGGTGGGTTTGAACACTGAAGCTTTCTTT. V usage is TRBV29-1 and J usage is TRBJ1-1; no firm D call. The germline CDR1 and CDR2 sequences are SQVTM and ANQGSEA. CDR3 size: 13 residues. The V gene lost 7 bases and the J gene lost 0 bases, with 12 bases spanning the gap.

About this clone itself: At one end, the junction sequence differs from germline, possibly due to a read error. This sequence joins TRBV7-7 and TRBJ2-5; tentative D call: TRBD1 (7 bases). The germline V gene encodes CDR1 SSHAT and CDR2 FNYEAQ (reference sequence). This CDR3 is 15 amino acids long. CDR3 DNA: TGTGCTAGCAGCCCGGACAGGTTGGGAGGAGAGACCCAGTACTTC. It yields the protein CASSPDRLGGETQYF.

This chain joins TRBV7-8 and TRBJ2-2; TRBD2 matches at 7 bases. Trimming at V came to 1 base and at J to 9 bases, leaving 8 bases not matched to a gene. Germline V gives CDR1 SGHVS, CDR2 FQNEAQ. CDR3 size: 15 residues. The CDR3 is CASSLVVAGRWELFF. CDR3 nucleotide sequence: TGTGCCAGCAGCTTAGTAGTAGCGGGCCGGTGGGAGCTGTTTTTT.

This clone has a single count. V gene TRBV28 combines with J gene TRBJ1-5; D not certain. This CDR3 is built from 13 residues. V was trimmed by 5 bases and J by 0 bases, leaving 5 bases between them. The V gene's germline CDR1 is MDHEN and CDR2 SYDVKM. In nucleotides, the CDR3 is TGTGCCAGCAGTCCCTATAGCAATCAGCCCCAGCATTTT. It translates to CASSPYSNQPQHF.

The V gene is TRBV5-1, the J gene TRBJ2-7, with TRBD2 identical over 10 bases. The CDR3 runs 16 residues. Germline trimming cut 5 bases from V and 5 bases from J; bases unmatched to any gene: 13. Germline CDR1 SGHRS, CDR2 YFSETQ. The CDR3 DNA follows: TGCGCCAGCAGTCCCCAGAGTCCTAGCGGGGGCAACGAGCAGTACTTC. Amino acids: CASSPQSPSGGNEQYF.